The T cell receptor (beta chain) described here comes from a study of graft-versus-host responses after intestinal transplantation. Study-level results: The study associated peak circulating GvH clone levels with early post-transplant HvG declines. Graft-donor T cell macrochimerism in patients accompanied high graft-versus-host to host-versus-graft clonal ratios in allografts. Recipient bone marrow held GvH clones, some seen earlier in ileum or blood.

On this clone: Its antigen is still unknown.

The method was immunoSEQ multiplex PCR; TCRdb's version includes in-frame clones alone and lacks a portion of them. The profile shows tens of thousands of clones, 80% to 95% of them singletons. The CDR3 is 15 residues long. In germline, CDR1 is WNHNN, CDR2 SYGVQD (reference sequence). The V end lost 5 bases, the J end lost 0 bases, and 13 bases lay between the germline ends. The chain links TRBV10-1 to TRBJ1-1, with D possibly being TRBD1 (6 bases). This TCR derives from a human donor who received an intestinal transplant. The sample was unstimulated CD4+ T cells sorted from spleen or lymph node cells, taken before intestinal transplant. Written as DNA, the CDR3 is TGCGCCAGCAGTCCCTCTACAGGGCTGAACACTGAAGCTTTCTTT. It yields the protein CASSPSTGLNTEAFF.